These 12 T cell receptor beta chains were all obtained from the same sample, sequenced in a study of beta chain features in type 1 diabetes. Sequencing targeted expressed TCRB transcripts, as all isolated RNA had been reverse transcribed. Measured with immunoSEQ multiplex PCR; TCRdb has only the in-frame clones, and not every one. The profile shows hundreds of thousands of clones, about an eighth of them singletons. Findings and caveats of the study: TCRB CDR3s from Type 1 diabetes patients were moderately but significantly shorter in all four CD4+ subsets.

These receptors' targets are unknown. The sample was naive CD4+ T cells from blood. These receptors were obtained from a man younger than 35 with type 1 diabetes.

A few counts support this clone. The V and J genes are TRBV5-1 and TRBJ1-1, with D hard to call. The length of the CDR3 is 16 residues. V lost 0 bases and J lost 1, with 13 bases in between. In germline, CDR1 is SGHRS, CDR2 YFSETQ. DNA for the CDR3: TGCGCCAGCAGCTTGGGGGCCCTACTGACGAACACTGAAGCTTTCTTT. As protein: CASSLGALLTNTEAFF.

This clone was counted between two and nine times. The chain carries TRBV6-5 and TRBJ1-2; 8 bases agree with TRBD1. The CDR3 totals 15 residues. V shed 4 bases, J shed 2 bases, and the junction held 6 bases outside the gene matches. The V gene's germline CDR1 is MNHEY and CDR2 SVGAGI. CDR3 DNA sequence: TGTGCCAGCAGTTCCCCTGGACAGGGCAACTATGGCTACACCTTC. Translated, it gives CASSSPGQGNYGYTF.

This sequence joins TRBV28 and TRBJ1-2; TRBD1 matches 7 bases. Germline trimming cut 4 bases from V and 5 bases from J; bases unmatched to any gene: 4. This CDR3 has 13 amino acids. Germline loops: CDR1 MDHEN, CDR2 SYDVKM. CDR3 nucleotides: TGTGCCAGCAGTTGGACAGGCGAGTATGGCTACACCTTC. Its protein is CASSWTGEYGYTF.

V is TRBV5-1 and J is TRBJ2-1; 7 bases are shared with TRBD1. Trimming cost V 8 bases and J 0 bases; bases outside gene matches: 8. Germline values: CDR1 SGHRS, CDR2 YFSETQ. CDR3 length equals 15 residues. CDR3 in amino acids: CASRDSDSSYNEQFF. Here the CDR3 DNA reads TGCGCCAGTCGGGACAGTGACAGCTCCTACAATGAGCAGTTCTTC. The full variable domain, its missing parts supplied by reference TRBV5-1 and TRBJ2-1, is KAGVTQTPRYLIKTRGQQVTLSCSPISGHRSVSWYQQTPGQGLQFLFEYFSETQRNKGNFPGRFSGRQFSNSRSEMNVSTLELGDSALYLCASRDSDSSYNEQFFGPGTRLTVL.

CDR3 sequence: CASSYPRGDSYEQYF. CDR3 coding DNA: TGTGCCAGCAGTTATCCCCGGGGGGACTCCTACGAGCAGTACTTC. This chain connects TRBV28 to TRBJ2-7, with 7 bases fitting TRBD2. The germline V gene encodes CDR1 MDHEN and CDR2 SYDVKM. The CDR3 is 15 residues long. J was trimmed by 0 bases and V by 4 bases; bases with no gene match: 6.

The J gene is TRBJ2-2, the V gene TRBV19, with 9 bases fitting TRBD1. Germline CDR1 is LNHDA and CDR2 is SQIVND (reference sequence). The CDR3 contains 14 residues. Unmatched junction bases numbered 10, after V lost 8 bases and J lost 9 bases. CDR3 nucleotide sequence: TGTGCCAGTCTCCCTACAGGGGGCTCCTGGGAGCTGTTTTTT. The encoded protein is CASLPTGGSWELFF.

In this sample, this clone turned up a few times. The chain has TRBV7-9 and TRBJ2-1, with 7 bases matching TRBD1. CDR3 length: 13 amino acids. Germline V gives CDR1 SEHNR, CDR2 FQNEAQ (reference sequence). J was trimmed by 9 bases and V by 5 bases; bases with no gene match: 7. The CDR3 DNA reads as TGTGCCAGCAGCGCAGAGGGGGCTGGTGAGCAGTTCTTC. Its translation: CASSAEGAGEQFF.

This chain connects TRBV6-5 to TRBJ2-7; TRBD1 matches 10 bases. The CDR3 has 14 amino acids. Germline V lookup: CDR1 MNHEY, CDR2 SVGAGI. V dropped 6 bases and J dropped 2; count of bases not matched to a gene: 4. CDR3 DNA: TGTGCCAGCAGCCGGGGACAGGGGACCTACGAGCAGTACTTC. This sequence encodes CASSRGQGTYEQYF.

V is TRBV29-1 and J is TRBJ2-3, with D maybe TRBD1 (6 bases). Trimming removed 7 bases from V and 5 bases from J, with 16 bases in between. The germline V gene has CDR1 SQVTM and CDR2 ANQGSEA. The CDR3 covers 13 residues. The CDR3 DNA sequence: TGCAGCGGGGGTTTGGGGGCGGAAGATACGCAGTATTTT. The encoded protein is CSGGLGAEDTQYF.

This clone has only a few counts. The CDR3 is CSMGHMNTEAFF. The CDR3 nucleotides read TGCAGCATGGGACATATGAACACTGAAGCTTTCTTT. This rearrangement joins TRBV29-1 to TRBJ1-1, with a weak D call TRBD1 (6 bases). The CDR3 runs to 12 residues. Trimming stripped 8 bases from V and 0 bases from J, with 10 bases between. The germline V gene encodes CDR1 SQVTM and CDR2 ANQGSEA.

The rearrangement uses TRBV4-1 and TRBJ2-2, with D unresolved. The length of the CDR3 is 15 residues. With 5 bases removed from V and 5 bases from J, the gap between germline ends came to 15 bases. In germline, CDR1 is MGHRA, CDR2 YSYEKL. The CDR3 is CASSTEEGWTGELFF. CDR3 nucleotides: TGCGCCAGCAGCACCGAGGAAGGGTGGACCGGGGAGCTGTTTTTT.

This clone appeared a few times. This chain connects TRBV7-9 to TRBJ2-2; D gene unclear. This CDR3 region has 13 residues. CDR1 and CDR2 from the germline V gene are SEHNR and FQNEAQ (reference sequence). Trimming removed 4 bases at V and 2 bases at J, with 5 bases between. The CDR3, as DNA: TGTGCCAGCAGCTACGATAACACCGGGGAGCTGTTTTTT. Translating it yields CASSYDNTGELFF.